This T cell receptor beta chain was recovered during a study of T cells after yellow fever vaccination. Whole-study findings and limits: Although the secondary response was weaker, it peaked faster, at day 5 versus 15.

TCRdb re-analysed the 5' RACE reads in MiXCR, keeping a single row per CDR3 protein. The top ten clones hold roughly a sixth of a sample with about 350,000 distinct CDR3 sequences, roughly 8% of them seen once. V gave up 6 bases and J gave up 1 base; unmatched junction bases: 4. CDR1 and CDR2 (germline): MNHNS, SASEGT. There are 15 residues in the CDR3. This clonotype was recorded a few times. Its antigen is as yet unknown. The rearrangement joins TRBV6-1 to TRBJ2-3, with 10 bases lining up with TRBD1. The clonotype originates from a man in his late teens or twenties who received the YFV17D yellow fever vaccine. The material was PBMCs, obtained around 45 days after the first yellow fever vaccination. CDR3 sequence: CASREGTGGTDTQYF. CDR3 bases: TGTGCCAGCAGGGAGGGGACAGGGGGCACAGATACGCAGTATTTT.